The 14 T cell receptor beta chains given below trace back to one sample, sequenced in a study of tumor-infiltrating lymphocytes in localized non-small cell lung cancer. Some clones are missing from TCRdb's copy, which holds only in-frame ones; the method was immunoSEQ multiplex PCR. This table has 15,000 to 17,000 clones, 69% appearing once. Sequencing used lung tumor tissue. These receptors were collected from a human donor with non-small cell lung cancer.

This clone is medium-sized in the sample. This chain links TRBV4-1 with TRBJ2-2, with 8 bases aligning to TRBD1. The V gene end was trimmed by 4 bases and the J gene end by 1 base; junction bases not matched to a gene: 5. CDR1 and CDR2 from the germline V gene are MGHRA and YSYEKL. This CDR3 comprises 16 residues. The CDR3 DNA is TGCGCCAGCAGCCTTTCCGGGACAGGGAACACCGGGGAGCTGTTTTTT. This codes for CASSLSGTGNTGELFF.

The chain combines TRBV5-8 with TRBJ1-3; no clear D gene. The V and J ends lost 0 bases and 4 bases respectively, with 11 bases between them. Germline CDR1 and CDR2: SGHTS and YDEGEE. The CDR3 consists of 15 residues. As DNA, the CDR3 is TGTGCCAGCAGCTTGGGGTCGGCAGGCGGAAACACCATATATTTT. Translated: CASSLGSAGGNTIYF.

This chain joins TRBV5-6 and TRBJ2-2; 11 nucleotides line up with TRBD1. After removal of 0 bases from V and 3 bases from J, the junction contained 1 base not matched to a gene. CDR3 length: 16 residues. The germline gives CDR1 SGHDT, CDR2 YYEEEE. In DNA form, the CDR3 reads TGTGCCAGCAGCTTGGGGGACAGGGGGTACACCGGGGAGCTGTTTTTT. It codes for CASSLGDRGYTGELFF. Supplemented by reference TRBV5-6 and TRBJ2-2, the full variable domain reads DAGVTQSPTHLIKTRGQQVTLRCSPKSGHDTVSWYQQALGQGPQFIFQYYEEEERQRGNFPDRFSGHQFPNYSSELNVNALLLGDSALYLCASSLGDRGYTGELFFGEGSRLTVL.

This clone showed up just a few times. This chain joins TRBV19 and TRBJ1-1; maybe TRBD1 (5 bases). CDR1 is LNHDA and CDR2 is SQIVND in the germline V gene (reference sequence). Trimming cost V 6 bases and J 1 base, with 6 bases left between them. This CDR3 is built from 12 residues. In nucleotides, the CDR3 is TGTGCCAGTAGGGGGGAGAACACTGAAGCTTTCTTT. Residues: CASRGENTEAFF.

The rearrangement uses TRBV18 and TRBJ2-6; D is possibly TRBD1 (6 bases). Germline assignment: CDR1 KGHSH and CDR2 LQKENI. The length of the CDR3 is 17 residues. V lost 3 bases to trimming and J lost 0 bases, with 12 bases between them. CDR3: CASSPAGAFSGANVLTF. DNA of the CDR3: TGTGCCAGCTCACCCGCAGGGGCGTTCTCTGGGGCCAACGTCCTGACTTTC.

This sequence joins TRBV5-4 and TRBJ2-3; D is unresolved. Germline CDR1 and CDR2: SGHNT and YYREEE (reference sequence). The CDR3 totals 14 residues. Trimming took off 6 bases at V and 2 bases at J, with 13 bases between the two ends. CDR3 sequence (DNA): TGTGCCAGCACCCTAGGGATTAACACAGATACGCAGTATTTT. Translation gives CASTLGINTDTQYF.

This CDR3 reads CASSQLGAKDTQYF. DNA for the CDR3: TGCGCCAGCAGCCAGTTGGGGGCGAAGGATACGCAGTATTTT. The chain carries TRBV4-1 and TRBJ2-3; D may be TRBD1 (6 bases). The CDR3 sequence is 14 residues long. CDR1 MGHRA and CDR2 YSYEKL come from the germline V gene. The V end was cut by 3 bases, the J end by 6 bases, with 13 bases between.

The rearrangement links TRBV10-3 to TRBJ2-3; 12 bases match TRBD2. V trimming: 2 bases; J trimming: 2 bases; junction bases outside the gene matches: 8. The CDR3 contains 18 residues. Germline CDR1 is ENHRY and CDR2 is SYGVKD. This CDR3 is CAISETGTSGRHTDTQYF. In DNA, the CDR3 is TGTGCCATCAGTGAGACCGGGACTAGCGGGCGTCACACAGATACGCAGTATTTT.

The V and J genes are TRBV7-8 and TRBJ1-2; D remains unclear. CDR1 is SGHVS, CDR2 FQNEAQ, per germline. CDR3 size: 15 residues. V was pared by 4 bases and J by 1 base, with 13 bases between. CDR3 residues: CASSYAGSLNYGYTF. The CDR3 DNA reads TGTGCCAGCAGCTACGCCGGGAGTCTTAACTATGGCTACACCTTC.

This clone was recorded once. The chain couples TRBV2 to TRBJ2-1; 10 bases line up with TRBD2. V dropped 5 bases and J dropped 3; count of bases not matched to a gene: 1. This CDR3 region has 14 residues. Germline V gene lookup returns CDR1 SNHLY and CDR2 FYNNEI. CDR3 bases: TGTGCCAGCAGTACTAGCGGGATCTACAATGAGCAGTTCTTC. It codes for CASSTSGIYNEQFF.

A remark on this clone: Compared with germline, one end of the junction differs, possibly owing to a read error. The chain is built from TRBV5-1 and TRBJ2-1; the match to TRBD1 covers 10 bases. Looked up from germline, CDR1 is SGHRS and CDR2 is YFSETQ. The CDR3 is 13 residues long. The CDR3 loop reads CATSRTGGQEQFF. The CDR3 DNA reads TGCGCCACCAGCCGGACAGGGGGTCAGGAGCAGTTCTTC.

The chain joins TRBV7-2 to TRBJ1-3; no firm D call. Trimming left V 1 base short and J 0 bases short, with 10 bases between. The CDR3 covers 16 residues. Germline assignment: CDR1 SGHTA and CDR2 FQGNSA. CDR3 DNA sequence: TGTGCCAGCAGCTTAGAGTTGGCAGCCTCTGGAAACACCATATATTTT. Translation gives CASSLELAASGNTIYF.

The CDR3 nucleotides are TGTGCCAGCTCACCGTCTGGGACTAGCGGGAGTGCCTACAATGAGCAGTTCTTC. Its protein is CASSPSGTSGSAYNEQFF. The V call is TRBV18, the J call TRBJ2-1; 14 bases match TRBD2. The V gene's germline CDR1 is KGHSH and CDR2 LQKENI. The CDR3 is 18 amino acids. Trimming took 3 bases from V and 2 from J; bases not matched to a gene: 6.

The chain carries TRBV18 and TRBJ2-7; no definite D call. V was trimmed by 2 bases and J by 2 bases, leaving 7 bases between them. The CDR3 is 13 residues long. CDR1 KGHSH and CDR2 LQKENI come from the germline V gene. CDR3 DNA sequence: TGTGCCAGCTCACCAAGAGCTCCCTACGAGCAGTACTTC. Encoded protein: CASSPRAPYEQYF.